The 10 T cell receptor beta chains in this list originate from one sample, sequenced in a study of beta chain features in type 1 diabetes. Expressed TCRB transcripts were sequenced after all isolated RNA was converted to cDNA. The assay was immunoSEQ multiplex PCR, and TCRdb's table has in-frame clones only and misses some. The sample records 970,000 or so clones, roughly 16% being singletons. Sequences were obtained from naive CD4+ T cells from blood. The receptors were gathered from a woman between 18 and 29 years old in good health.

The table lists this clone with a few counts. The chain combines TRBV7-3 with TRBJ2-7; D gene uncertain. V was pared by 2 bases and J by 4 bases, with 18 bases between. Germline V CDR1 and CDR2: SGHTA, FQGTGA. This CDR3 contains 16 residues. The CDR3: CASSLPAGGRRYEQYF. The CDR3 DNA follows: TGTGCCAGCAGCTTACCCGCAGGTGGCAGAAGGTACGAGCAGTACTTC.

This clone was seen only a few times. V and J are TRBV28 and TRBJ2-5; D not certain. Trimming removed 3 bases at V and 5 bases at J, with 10 bases between. CDR1 and CDR2 (germline): MDHEN, SYDVKM. The CDR3 is 13 residues long. CDR3 DNA: TGTGCCAGCAGTTTTTGGTTAGGCGAGACCCAGTACTTC. Residues: CASSFWLGETQYF.

This clone has a handful of counts. This chain links TRBV27 with TRBJ2-7, with 10 bases lining up with TRBD2. V trimming: 6 bases; J trimming: 9 bases; junction bases outside the gene matches: 5. CDR3 size: 12 residues. Per the germline V gene, CDR1 is MNHEY and CDR2 is SMNVEV (reference sequence). The CDR3: CASRASGSPQYF. CDR3 in DNA: TGTGCCAGCAGGGCTAGCGGGAGTCCGCAGTACTTC.

A few counts support this clone. The V and J genes are TRBV28 and TRBJ1-1; no clear D. The germline V gene encodes CDR1 MDHEN and CDR2 SYDVKM. This CDR3 is 16 amino acids long. The germline V and J ends were trimmed by 5 bases and 4 bases, with 20 bases remaining between them. CDR3 sequence reads: CASSGHPGRDRTEAFF. CDR3 DNA sequence: TGTGCCAGCAGTGGGCATCCCGGGAGGGATCGCACTGAAGCTTTCTTT.

As regards this clone: Other DNA variants within this sample encode the same CDR3. This rearrangement joins TRBV28 to TRBJ1-4; D is unclear. CDR1 and CDR2 from the germline V gene are MDHEN and SYDVKM. There are 15 residues in the CDR3. Trimming removed 3 bases at V and 0 bases at J, with 8 bases between. For the CDR3, the DNA is TGTGCCAGCAGTTTGAGCCCTGCAACTAATGAAAAACTGTTTTTT. Translation: CASSLSPATNEKLFF.

The chain has TRBV5-6 and TRBJ2-3, with unresolved D. The V end was cut by 0 bases, the J end by 2 bases, with 16 bases between. This CDR3 is built from 17 residues. Germline CDR1 SGHDT, CDR2 YYEEEE. The CDR3 sequence: CASSLEHRQSYTDTQYF. Here the CDR3 DNA reads TGTGCCAGCAGCTTGGAGCACCGGCAGAGCTACACAGATACGCAGTATTTT. Filled out from reference TRBV5-6 and TRBJ2-3, the complete variable domain reads DAGVTQSPTHLIKTRGQQVTLRCSPKSGHDTVSWYQQALGQGPQFIFQYYEEEERQRGNFPDRFSGHQFPNYSSELNVNALLLGDSALYLCASSLEHRQSYTDTQYFGPGTRLTVL.

The V call is TRBV7-2, the J call TRBJ2-1, with 13 positions matching TRBD2. Trimming took 8 bases from V and 4 from J; bases not matched to a gene: 5. CDR1 is SGHTA, CDR2 FQGNSA, per germline. The length of the CDR3 is 15 residues. In nucleotides, the CDR3 is TGTGCCAGCCACGGACTAGCGGGAGTGTACAATGAGCAGTTCTTC. This gives the protein CASHGLAGVYNEQFF.

The rearrangement links TRBV6-4 to TRBJ2-2; D ambiguous. The CDR3 sequence is 14 residues long. V was trimmed by 4 bases and J by 0 bases, leaving 6 bases between them. Germline CDR1 MRHNA, CDR2 SNTAGT. CDR3 sequence reads: CASSVIPNTGELFF. The CDR3, as DNA: TGTGCCAGCAGTGTCATCCCGAACACCGGGGAGCTGTTTTTT.

V is TRBV11-1 and J is TRBJ2-7; D is tentatively TRBD1 or TRBD2 (5 bases each). V was cut by 5 bases and J by 1 base, with 12 bases left in between. Germline V gene sequence: CDR1 SGHAT, CDR2 FQDESV (reference sequence). This CDR3 spans 14 amino acids. The CDR3 here is CASSARDGSYEQYF. Written as DNA, the CDR3 is TGTGCCAGCAGCGCCCGGGACGGGTCCTACGAGCAGTACTTC. The variable domain in full, with the rest retrieved from reference TRBV11-1 and TRBJ2-7, is EAEVAQSPRYKITEKSQAVAFWCDPISGHATLYWYRQILGQGPELLVQFQDESVVDDSQLPKDRFSAERLKGVDSTLKIQPAELGDSAMYLCASSARDGSYEQYFGPGTRLTVT.

The CDR3 bases are TGTGCCAGCATGACCCAGGAGACCCAGTACTTC. Protein sequence: CASMTQETQYF. This sequence joins TRBV5-5 and TRBJ2-5; no definite D call. Germline V lookup: CDR1 SGHKS, CDR2 YYEKEE (reference sequence). V gave up 6 bases and J gave up 5 bases, with 8 bases separating them. The CDR3 is 11 amino acids. Full variable domain (rest looked up from reference TRBV5-5 and TRBJ2-5): DAGVTQSPTHLIKTRGQQVTLRCSPISGHKSVSWYQQVLGQGPQFIFQYYEKEERGRGNFPDRFSARQFPNYSSELNVNALLLGDSALYLCASMTQETQYFGPGTRLLVL.